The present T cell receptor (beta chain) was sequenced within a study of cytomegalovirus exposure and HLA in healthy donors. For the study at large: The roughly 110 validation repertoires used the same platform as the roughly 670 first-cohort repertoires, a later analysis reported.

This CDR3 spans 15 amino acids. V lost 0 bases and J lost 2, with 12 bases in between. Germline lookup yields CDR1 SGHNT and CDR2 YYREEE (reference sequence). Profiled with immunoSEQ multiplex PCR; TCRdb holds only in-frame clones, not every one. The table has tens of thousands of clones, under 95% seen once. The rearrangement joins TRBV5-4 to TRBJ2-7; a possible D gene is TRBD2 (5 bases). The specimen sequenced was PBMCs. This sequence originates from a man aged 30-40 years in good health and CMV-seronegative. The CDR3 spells CASSLGGSLAYEQYF. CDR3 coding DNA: TGTGCCAGCAGCTTGGGTGGGAGCCTTGCCTACGAGCAGTACTTC.